These T cell receptor beta chains were read from a single sample in a study of blood T cell repertoires in COVID-19. Sequenced by immunoSEQ multiplex PCR; TCRdb stores in-frame clones only, minus some. The data show 200,000 or so clones, 70% to 90% seen once. Source material: peripheral blood. The receptors were sampled from a man between 65 and 80 years old with active or convalescent COVID-19. The CDR3 runs from the conserved cysteine through the conserved F or W. Clone size is not always given. Where it is, it says once, few, many or a class for expanded clones.

size	V	J	CDR3
-	TRBV10-1	TRBJ1-4	CASSESRDRGRKLFF
-	TRBV30	TRBJ2-5	CAWSTGLAGGGKTQYF
-	TRBV5-6	TRBJ2-7	CASSLVSGGSYEQYF
-	TRBV7-2	TRBJ2-1	CASSQAGGSYNEQFF
-	TRBV19	TRBJ2-7	CASSPGGGTGYEQYF
few	TRBV5-1	TRBJ2-3	CASSLGGIGDTQYF
-	TRBV19	TRBJ1-4	CASSNQGGATTEKLFF
-	TRBV9	TRBJ1-6	CASSVAGTNSPLHF
-	TRBV7-2	TRBJ2-2	CASILAGRTGELFF
-	TRBV7-2	TRBJ2-7	CASSSLIRDRLSF
few	TRBV6-6	TRBJ1-6	CASSAGGIYNSPLHF
-	TRBV7-9	TRBJ1-4	CASSRTADEKLFF
-	TRBV7-2	TRBJ1-2	CASSLVGTGSYGYTF
-	TRBV7-6	TRBJ1-1	CASSSPGRYQTNTEAFF
-	TRBV3-1/TRBV3-2	TRBJ2-5	CASSQRTREETQYF
once	TRBV27	TRBJ1-5	CASSPRQGNQPQHF
-	TRBV5-5	TRBJ1-2	CASSLEQVYGYTF
-	TRBV7-9	TRBJ2-1	CASSLAGGPYNEQFF
-	TRBV9	TRBJ1-4	CASSVGSLNTNEKLFF
-	TRBV9	TRBJ2-7	CASSVTTSGYEQYF
-	TRBV3-1/TRBV3-2	TRBJ2-7	CASSQGRPTGTGLILSYEQYF
-	TRBV6-1	TRBJ1-6	CASSEAQANSPLHF
-	TRBV15	TRBJ2-2	CATSRGRDTLTGELFF
-	TRBV5-1	TRBJ2-1	CASKSDTYNEQFF
-	TRBV28	TRBJ1-6	CASSLSQGDSPLHF
-	TRBV10-2	TRBJ1-4	CASSEAQTNEKLFF
-	TRBV19	TRBJ2-5	CASTPTSGRLKETQYF
once	TRBV3-1/TRBV3-2	TRBJ1-2	CASSHPPRPEQANYGYTF
-	TRBV28	TRBJ2-3	CATVPAGGTDTQYF
-	TRBV3-1/TRBV3-2	TRBJ1-6	CASSPGGSPLHF
-	TRBV9	TRBJ2-2	CASRGGSSGELFF